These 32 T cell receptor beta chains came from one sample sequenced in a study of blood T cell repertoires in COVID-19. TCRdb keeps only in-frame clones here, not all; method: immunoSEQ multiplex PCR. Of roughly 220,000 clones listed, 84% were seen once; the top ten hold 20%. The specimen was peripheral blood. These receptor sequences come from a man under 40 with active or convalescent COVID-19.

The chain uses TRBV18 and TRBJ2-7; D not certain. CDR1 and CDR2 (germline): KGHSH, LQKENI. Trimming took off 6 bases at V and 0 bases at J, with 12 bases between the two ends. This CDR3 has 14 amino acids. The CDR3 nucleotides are TGTGCCAGCTCCGTCGGATGGAGCTCCTACGAGCAGTACTTC. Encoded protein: CASSVGWSSYEQYF.

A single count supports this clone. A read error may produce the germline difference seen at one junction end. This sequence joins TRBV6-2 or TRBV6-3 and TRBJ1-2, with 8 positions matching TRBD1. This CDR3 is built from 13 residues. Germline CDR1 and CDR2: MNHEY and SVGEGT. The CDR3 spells CASSSAGGYSYTF. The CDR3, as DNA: TGTGCCAGCAGTTCGGCAGGGGGCTATAGCTACACCTTC.

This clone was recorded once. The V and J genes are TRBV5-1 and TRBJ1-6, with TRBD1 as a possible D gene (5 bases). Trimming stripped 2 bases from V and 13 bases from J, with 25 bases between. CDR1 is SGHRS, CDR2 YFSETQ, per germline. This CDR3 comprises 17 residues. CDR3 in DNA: TGCGCCAGCAGCTTACAAATGGGAACGCAGGGTGCGTTGCCCCTCCACTTT. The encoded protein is CASSLQMGTQGALPLHF. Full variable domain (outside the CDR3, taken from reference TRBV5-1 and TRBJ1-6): KAGVTQTPRYLIKTRGQQVTLSCSPISGHRSVSWYQQTPGQGLQFLFEYFSETQRNKGNFPGRFSGRQFSNSRSEMNVSTLELGDSALYLCASSLQMGTQGALPLHFGNGTRLTVT.

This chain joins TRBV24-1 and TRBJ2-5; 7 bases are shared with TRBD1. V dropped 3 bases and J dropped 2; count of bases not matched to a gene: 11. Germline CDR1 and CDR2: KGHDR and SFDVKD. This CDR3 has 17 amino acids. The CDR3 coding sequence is TGTGCCACCAGTGATCCGTTATCTTCGGGACAGCAAGAGACCCAGTACTTC. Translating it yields CATSDPLSSGQQETQYF.

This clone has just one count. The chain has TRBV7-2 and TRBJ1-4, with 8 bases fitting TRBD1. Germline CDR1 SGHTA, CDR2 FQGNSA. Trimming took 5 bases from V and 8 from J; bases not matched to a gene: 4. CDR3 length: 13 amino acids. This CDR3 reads CASSRQGREKLFF. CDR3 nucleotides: TGTGCCAGCAGCCGACAGGGGAGGGAAAAACTGTTTTTT. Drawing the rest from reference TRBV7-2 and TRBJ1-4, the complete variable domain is GAGVSQSPSNKVTEKGKDVELRCDPISGHTALYWYRQSLGQGLEFLIYFQGNSAPDKSGLPSDRFSAERTGGSVSTLTIQRTQQEDSAVYLCASSRQGREKLFFGSGTQLSVL.

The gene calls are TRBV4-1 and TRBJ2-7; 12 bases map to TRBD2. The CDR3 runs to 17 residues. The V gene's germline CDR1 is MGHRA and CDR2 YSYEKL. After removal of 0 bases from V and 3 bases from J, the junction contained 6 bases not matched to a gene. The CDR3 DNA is TGCGCCAGCAGCCAAGATGGGAGGACTAGCGGGATCTACGAGCAGTACTTC. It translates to CASSQDGRTSGIYEQYF.

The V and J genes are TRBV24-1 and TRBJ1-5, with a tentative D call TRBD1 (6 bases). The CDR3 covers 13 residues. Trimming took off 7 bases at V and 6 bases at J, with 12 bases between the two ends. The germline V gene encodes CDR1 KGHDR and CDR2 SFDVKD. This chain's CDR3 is CATSPGGPQPQHF. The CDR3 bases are TGTGCCACCAGCCCCGGGGGGCCTCAGCCCCAGCATTTT.

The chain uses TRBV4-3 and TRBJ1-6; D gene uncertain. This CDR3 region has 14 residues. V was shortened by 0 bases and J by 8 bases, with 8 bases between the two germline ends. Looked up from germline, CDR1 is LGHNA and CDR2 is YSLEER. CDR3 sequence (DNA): TGCGCCAGCAGCCAAGAAGCCACGTATTCACCCCTCCACTTT. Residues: CASSQEATYSPLHF.

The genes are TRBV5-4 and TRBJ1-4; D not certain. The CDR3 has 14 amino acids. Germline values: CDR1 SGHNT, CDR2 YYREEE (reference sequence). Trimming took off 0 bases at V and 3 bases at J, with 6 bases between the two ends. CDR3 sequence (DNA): TGTGCCAGCAGCTTGGGCCAGGCTAATGAAAAACTGTTTTTT. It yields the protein CASSLGQANEKLFF.

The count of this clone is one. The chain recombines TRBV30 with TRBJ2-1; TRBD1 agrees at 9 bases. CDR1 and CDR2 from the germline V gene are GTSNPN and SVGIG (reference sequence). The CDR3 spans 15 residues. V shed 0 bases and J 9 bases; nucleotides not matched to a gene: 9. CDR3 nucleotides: TGTGCCTGGAGTGTAACAGGGGGCGTATATAGTGAGCAGTTCTTC. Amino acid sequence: CAWSVTGGVYSEQFF. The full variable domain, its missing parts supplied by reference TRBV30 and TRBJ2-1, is SQTIHQWPATLVQPVGSPLSLECTVEGTSNPNLYWYRQAAGRGLQLLFYSVGIGQISSEVPQNLSASRPQDRQFILSSKKLLLSDSGFYLCAWSVTGGVYSEQFFGPGTRLTVL.

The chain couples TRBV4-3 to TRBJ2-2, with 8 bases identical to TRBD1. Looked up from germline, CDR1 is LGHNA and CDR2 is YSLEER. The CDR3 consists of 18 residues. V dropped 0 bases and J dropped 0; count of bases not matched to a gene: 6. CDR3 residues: CASSQEVRTGSNTGELFF. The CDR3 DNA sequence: TGCGCCAGCAGCCAAGAAGTTAGGACAGGGTCGAACACCGGGGAGCTGTTTTTT.

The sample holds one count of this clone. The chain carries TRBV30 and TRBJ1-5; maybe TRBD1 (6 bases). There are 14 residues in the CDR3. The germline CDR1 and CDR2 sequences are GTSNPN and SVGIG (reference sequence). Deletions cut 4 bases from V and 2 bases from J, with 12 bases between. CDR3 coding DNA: TGTGCCTGGACAACAGGGTATGGCAATCAGCCCCAGCATTTT. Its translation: CAWTTGYGNQPQHF.

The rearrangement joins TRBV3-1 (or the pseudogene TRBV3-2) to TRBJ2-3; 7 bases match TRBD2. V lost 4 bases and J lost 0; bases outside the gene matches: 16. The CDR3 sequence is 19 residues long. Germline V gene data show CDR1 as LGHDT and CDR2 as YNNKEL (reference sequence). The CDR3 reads CASSPLGIAGDPSTDTQYF. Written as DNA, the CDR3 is TGTGCCAGCAGCCCGCTAGGGATAGCGGGCGACCCTAGCACAGATACGCAGTATTTT.

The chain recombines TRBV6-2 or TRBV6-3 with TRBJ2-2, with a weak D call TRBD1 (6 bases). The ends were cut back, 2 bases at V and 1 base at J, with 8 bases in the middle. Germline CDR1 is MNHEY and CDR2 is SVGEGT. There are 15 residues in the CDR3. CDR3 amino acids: CASSYPGVNTGELFF. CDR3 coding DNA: TGTGCCAGCAGTTACCCAGGGGTGAACACCGGGGAGCTGTTTTTT.

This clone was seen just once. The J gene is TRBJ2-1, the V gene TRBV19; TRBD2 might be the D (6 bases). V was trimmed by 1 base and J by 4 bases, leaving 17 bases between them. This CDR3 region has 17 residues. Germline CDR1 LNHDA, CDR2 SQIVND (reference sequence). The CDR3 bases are TGTGCCAGTAGTATAGGGGCGGGGCGGGATCCTTACAATGAGCAGTTCTTC. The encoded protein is CASSIGAGRDPYNEQFF.

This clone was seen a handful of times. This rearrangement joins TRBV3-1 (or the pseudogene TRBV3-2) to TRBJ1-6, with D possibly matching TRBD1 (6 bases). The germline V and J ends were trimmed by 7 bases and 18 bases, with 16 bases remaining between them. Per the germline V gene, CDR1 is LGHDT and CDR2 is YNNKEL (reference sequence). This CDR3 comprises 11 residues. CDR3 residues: CASKKGQLGHF. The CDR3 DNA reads TGTGCCAGCAAGAAAGGACAGCTTGGCCACTTT.

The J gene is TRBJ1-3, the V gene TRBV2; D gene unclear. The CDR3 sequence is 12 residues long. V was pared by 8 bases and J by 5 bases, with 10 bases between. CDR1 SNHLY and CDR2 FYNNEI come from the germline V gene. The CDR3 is CASLQSRNTIYF. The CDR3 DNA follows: TGTGCCAGCCTACAGTCGAGAAACACCATATATTTT.

CDR3 DNA sequence: TGTGCCAGCAGTTTCCGGGGGGCCCCGGTCCTGAGCTCCTACAATGAGCAGTTCTTC. Protein: CASSFRGAPVLSSYNEQFF. The V call is TRBV27, the J call TRBJ2-1; perhaps TRBD2 as D (7 bases). The CDR3 has 19 residues. V lost 3 bases and J lost 0, with 21 bases in between. CDR1 and CDR2 (germline): MNHEY, SMNVEV (reference sequence).

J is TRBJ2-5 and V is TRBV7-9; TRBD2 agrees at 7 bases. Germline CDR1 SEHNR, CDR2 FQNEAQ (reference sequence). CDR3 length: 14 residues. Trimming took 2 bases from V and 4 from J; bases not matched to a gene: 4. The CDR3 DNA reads TGTGCCAGCAGCTTATTCAAGCGGGGAGAGACCCAGTACTTC. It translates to CASSLFKRGETQYF.

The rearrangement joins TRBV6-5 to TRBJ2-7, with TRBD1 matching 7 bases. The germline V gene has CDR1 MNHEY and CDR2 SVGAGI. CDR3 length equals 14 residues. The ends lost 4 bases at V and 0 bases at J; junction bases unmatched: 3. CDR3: CASSSGTASYEQYF. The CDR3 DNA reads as TGTGCCAGCAGTTCCGGGACAGCCTCCTACGAGCAGTACTTC.

CDR3 in amino acids: CSASRKGAHTEAFF. The CDR3 nucleotides read TGCAGTGCTAGTAGGAAGGGGGCGCACACTGAAGCTTTCTTT. The genes are TRBV20-1 and TRBJ1-1; TRBD1 agrees at 7 bases. The trim removed 3 bases at V and 3 bases at J, leaving 7 bases unmatched. In germline, CDR1 is DFQATT, CDR2 SNEGSKA (reference sequence). CDR3 length: 14 residues.

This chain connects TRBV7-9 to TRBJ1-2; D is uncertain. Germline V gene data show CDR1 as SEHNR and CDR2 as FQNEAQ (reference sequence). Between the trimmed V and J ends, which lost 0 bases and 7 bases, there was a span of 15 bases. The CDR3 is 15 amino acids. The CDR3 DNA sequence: TGTGCCAGCAGCTTAGCCCTTTCTAGGTTTGGTGGCTACACCTTC. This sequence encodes CASSLALSRFGGYTF.

In DNA, the CDR3 is TGTGCCAGCAGCTCTAGGGGGTCACCCCTCCACTTT. As protein: CASSSRGSPLHF. The V gene is TRBV5-4, the J gene TRBJ1-6; perhaps TRBD1 as D (6 bases). Trimming removed 3 bases at V and 10 bases at J, with 8 bases between. This CDR3 region has 12 residues. Germline loops: CDR1 SGHNT, CDR2 YYREEE (reference sequence). Filled out from reference TRBV5-4 and TRBJ1-6, the complete variable domain reads ETGVTQSPTHLIKTRGQQVTLRCSSQSGHNTVSWYQQALGQGPQFIFQYYREEENGRGNFPPRFSGLQFPNYSSELNVNALELDDSALYLCASSSRGSPLHFGNGTRLTVT.

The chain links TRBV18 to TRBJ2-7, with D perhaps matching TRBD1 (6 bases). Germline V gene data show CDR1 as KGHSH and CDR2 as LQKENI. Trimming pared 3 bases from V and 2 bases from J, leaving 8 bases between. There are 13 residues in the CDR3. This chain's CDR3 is CASSPGTTYEQYF. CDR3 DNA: TGTGCCAGCTCACCCGGGACAACCTACGAGCAGTACTTC. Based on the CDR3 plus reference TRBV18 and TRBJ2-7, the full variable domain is NAGVMQNPRHLVRRRGQEARLRCSPMKGHSHVYWYRQLPEEGLKFMVYLQKENIIDESGMPKERFSAEFPKEGPSILRIQQVVRGDSAAYFCASSPGTTYEQYFGPGTRLTVT.

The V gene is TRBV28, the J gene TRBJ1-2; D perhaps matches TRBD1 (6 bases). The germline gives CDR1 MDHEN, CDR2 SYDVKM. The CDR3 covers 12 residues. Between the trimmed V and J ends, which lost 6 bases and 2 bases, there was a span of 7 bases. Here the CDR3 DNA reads TGTGCCAGCAGGAGGGGGAACTATGGCTACACCTTC. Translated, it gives CASRRGNYGYTF.

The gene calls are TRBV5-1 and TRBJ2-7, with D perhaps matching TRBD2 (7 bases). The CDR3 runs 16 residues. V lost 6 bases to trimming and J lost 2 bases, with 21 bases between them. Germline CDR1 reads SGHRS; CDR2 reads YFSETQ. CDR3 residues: CASKERDTVPAYEQYF. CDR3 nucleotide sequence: TGCGCCAGCAAGGAGCGGGACACCGTGCCAGCCTACGAGCAGTACTTC.

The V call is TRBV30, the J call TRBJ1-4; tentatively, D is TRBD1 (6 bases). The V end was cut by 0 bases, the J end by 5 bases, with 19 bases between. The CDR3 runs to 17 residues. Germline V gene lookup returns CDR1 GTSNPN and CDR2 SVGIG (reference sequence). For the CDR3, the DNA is TGTGCCTGGAGTGTAGCCGGACAGTTAGCCTTGAATGAAAAACTGTTTTTT. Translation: CAWSVAGQLALNEKLFF.

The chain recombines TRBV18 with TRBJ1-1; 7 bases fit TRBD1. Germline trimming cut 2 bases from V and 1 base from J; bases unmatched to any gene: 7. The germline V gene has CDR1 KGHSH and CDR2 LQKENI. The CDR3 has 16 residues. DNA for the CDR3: TGTGCCAGCTCACCATATCTGGGACAGAGGAACACTGAAGCTTTCTTT. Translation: CASSPYLGQRNTEAFF.

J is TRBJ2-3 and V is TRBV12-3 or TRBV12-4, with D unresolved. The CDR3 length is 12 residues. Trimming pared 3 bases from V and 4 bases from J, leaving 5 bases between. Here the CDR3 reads CASSFSSDTQYF. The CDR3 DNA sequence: TGTGCCAGCAGTTTTTCCTCAGATACGCAGTATTTT.

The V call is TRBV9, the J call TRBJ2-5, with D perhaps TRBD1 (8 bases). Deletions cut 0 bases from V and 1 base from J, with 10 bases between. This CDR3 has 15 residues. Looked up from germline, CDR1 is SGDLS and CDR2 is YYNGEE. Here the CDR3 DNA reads TGTGCCAGCAGCGTAGACAGGGGGGGCCAAGAGACCCAGTACTTC. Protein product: CASSVDRGGQETQYF.

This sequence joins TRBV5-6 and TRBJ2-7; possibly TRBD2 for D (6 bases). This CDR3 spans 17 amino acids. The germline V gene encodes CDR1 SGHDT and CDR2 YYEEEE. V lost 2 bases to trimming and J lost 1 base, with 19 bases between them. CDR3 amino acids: CASSFGLSRIGSYEQYF. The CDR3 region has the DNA TGTGCCAGCAGCTTTGGACTATCACGCATAGGGTCCTACGAGCAGTACTTC.

The CDR3: CASSSFPAGKAMDTQYF. The CDR3, as DNA: TGTGCCAGCAGCTCCTTCCCAGCGGGGAAAGCGATGGATACGCAGTATTTT. The chain couples TRBV7-2 to TRBJ2-3; 7 bases agree with TRBD2. The V segment lost 4 bases and the J segment 6 bases; nucleotides outside the gene matches: 16. The CDR3 totals 17 residues. From germline, CDR1 is SGHTA and CDR2 FQGNSA.